This T cell receptor (beta chain) was sequenced in a study of blood T cell repertoires in COVID-19 (dated by TCRdb to about 2020). Describing the broader study: Samples from collaborators originated in the United States, Italy and Spain and spanned both the acute and convalescent phases of COVID-19. The prospective study material was composed of cDNA or gDNA derived from T cells, B-cell-depleted T cells, or PBMCs. Deeply sampled blood TCRbeta repertoires from subjects exposed to, actively infected with, or recovered from COVID-19 were included in the dataset. The repertoires were made available in a free public database intended to serve as a resource for research on the immune response to SARS-CoV-2. Samples came from the ongoing ImmuneRACE study (first 160 participants) plus 1,254 subjects from 6 global collaborators. A de-identified subject ID, COVID-19 status, age in years and sex were almost always included in the sample metadata. Where available, HLA class I and class II types were obtained from metadata supplied by the sample provider rather than from assay-based typing.

Collaborating institutions collected whole blood in K2EDTA tubes following their own protocols. Collaborator samples were shipped for TCRbeta analysis as frozen whole blood, isolated PBMCs, or DNA extracted from either sample type. On this clone: There is no known antigen for this receptor. There are no base qualities to consult, and no much larger clone falls within one base.

TCRbeta CDR3 regions were amplified from genomic DNA by means of the immunoSEQ Assay, a bias-controlled multiplex PCR. The authors' analysis ran thus. Within the assay, amplification of reference gene primers was used to estimate how many nucleated cells each sample contained. Sequence reads were collapsed and filtered to measure the absolute abundance of every unique TCRbeta CDR3 rearrangement. Productive Simpson clonality was computed per sample as the square root of Simpson's diversity index over productive rearrangements. The immuneACCESS repertoire file appears here via TCRdb, limited to in-frame rearrangements. These files lack a portion of the clones; in checked studies, under half of the deficit traces to unresolved V genes, and the cause of the others is not known. That table furnishes V, J and clone size, whereas the DNA furnished D and trimming. This sample lists some 700,000 clones; 70% to 90% were detected once. About 0.24% of the sample lies in the top ten.

Study-wide findings and limitations: How much clinical and demographic metadata was included differed by source and by participant, and the metadata was provided uncurated.

Its CDR3 holds 16 amino acids, cysteine through phenylalanine. Only the CDR3 part of the read is kept: 48 bases, read in frame from the first base. Taken from the germline V gene, the CDR1 and CDR2 loops are SGHDT and YYEEEE. V was cut back by 0 bases and J by 2 bases, leaving a gap of 15 bases between them. The receptor chain draws on TRBV5-6 and TRBJ2-7, with the D gene call left open. This clonotype was sampled from a woman aged 18-29 years with acute or convalescent COVID-19. Sequencing used peripheral blood. In nucleotide form, the sequence is TGTGCCAGCAGCTTGGGCGCAGGTTTTAACACCTACGAGCAGTACTTC. Its translation reads: CASSLGAGFNTYEQYF.